The 25 T cell receptor beta chains given below trace back to one sample, sequenced in a study of blood T cell repertoires in COVID-19. Generated by immunoSEQ multiplex PCR, the TCRdb table keeps only in-frame clones and is missing some. The sample lists a few hundred thousand clones; approximately 86% were seen once. The sample consisted of peripheral blood. The receptors shown here come from a woman in her seventies with COVID-19, enrolled during active disease.

The genes are TRBV24-1 and TRBJ1-2, with 7 nucleotides matching TRBD1. The germline gives CDR1 KGHDR, CDR2 SFDVKD. The CDR3 runs to 13 residues. Losses at the gene ends were 4 bases for V and 4 bases for J; bases not matched to a gene: 2. The CDR3: CATSEGDSYGYTF. CDR3 coding DNA: TGTGCCACCAGTGAGGGGGACAGCTATGGCTACACCTTC.

The chain joins TRBV28 to TRBJ2-1; 14 bases agree with TRBD2. The CDR3 contains 16 residues. Germline V gene data show CDR1 as MDHEN and CDR2 as SYDVKM. Trimming took 6 bases from V and 0 from J; bases not matched to a gene: 1. CDR3 nucleotides: TGTGCCAGCAGGGGACTAGCGGGGGACTCCTACAATGAGCAGTTCTTC. Protein sequence: CASRGLAGDSYNEQFF.

V usage is TRBV2 and J usage is TRBJ2-3; TRBD1 aligns across 7 bases. V trimming: 8 bases; J trimming: 6 bases; junction bases outside the gene matches: 8. The length of the CDR3 is 13 residues. The germline V gene encodes CDR1 SNHLY and CDR2 FYNNEI. The CDR3 nucleotides read TGTGCCAGCCAATATACAGGGGTTGATACGCAGTATTTT. It encodes CASQYTGVDTQYF.

The chain combines TRBV4-3 with TRBJ1-6; TRBD1 is a possible D gene (6 bases). Between the trimmed V and J ends, which lost 3 bases and 0 bases, there was a span of 12 bases. From germline, CDR1 is LGHNA and CDR2 YSLEER. CDR3 size: 17 residues. The CDR3 sequence is CASSHLTGISYNSPLHF. The CDR3 DNA is TGCGCCAGCAGCCACTTGACAGGCATCTCCTATAATTCACCCCTCCACTTT.

This CDR3 is CAWNRVSTYEQYF. CDR3 bases: TGTGCCTGGAACAGGGTTAGCACCTACGAGCAGTACTTC. The chain carries TRBV30 and TRBJ2-7; weak D call: TRBD1 (6 bases). Germline V gene sequence: CDR1 GTSNPN, CDR2 SVGIG (reference sequence). The ends were cut back, 4 bases at V and 2 bases at J, with 12 bases in the middle. There are 13 residues in the CDR3. The whole variable domain, remainder taken from reference TRBV30 and TRBJ2-7, is SQTIHQWPATLVQPVGSPLSLECTVEGTSNPNLYWYRQAAGRGLQLLFYSVGIGQISSEVPQNLSASRPQDRQFILSSKKLLLSDSGFYLCAWNRVSTYEQYFGPGTRLTVT.

This clone was seen just once. The V call is TRBV20-1, the J call TRBJ1-2; 9 bases are shared with TRBD1. Germline V gene sequence: CDR1 DFQATT, CDR2 SNEGSKA (reference sequence). CDR3 length equals 15 residues. The V segment lost 3 bases and the J segment 6 bases; nucleotides outside the gene matches: 11. The CDR3, as DNA: TGCAGTGCTAGTGGTACAGGGGGCGGGGTAGATGGCTACACCTTC. Its protein is CSASGTGGGVDGYTF.

The gene calls are TRBV11-3 and TRBJ2-3; 10 bases fit TRBD2. The CDR3 length is 15 residues. V dropped 2 bases and J dropped 5; count of bases not matched to a gene: 4. Germline V gene lookup returns CDR1 SGHNT and CDR2 YENEEA. CDR3 protein: CASSLKRGGQDTQYF. The CDR3 DNA sequence: TGTGCCAGCAGCTTAAAGCGGGGGGGCCAAGATACGCAGTATTTT.

The V and J genes are TRBV3-1 (or the pseudogene TRBV3-2) and TRBJ2-2; D might be TRBD1 (6 bases). The germline V gene has CDR1 LGHDT and CDR2 YNNKEL (reference sequence). This CDR3 comprises 13 residues. The V end lost 6 bases, the J end lost 4 bases, and 9 bases lay between the germline ends. This CDR3 is CASSPDSTGELFF. The DNA of the CDR3 is TGTGCCAGCAGTCCGGACAGCACCGGGGAGCTGTTTTTT.

The chain is built from TRBV19 and TRBJ2-7; 9 bases are a match to TRBD1. Germline V lookup: CDR1 LNHDA, CDR2 SQIVND (reference sequence). This CDR3 is 13 amino acids long. J lost 6 bases, V lost 5 bases, and 5 bases had no gene match. The CDR3 region has the DNA TGTGCCAGTAGTGCCACAGGGGGCGGCGAGCAGTACTTC. Protein sequence: CASSATGGGEQYF.

The chain is built from TRBV28 and TRBJ1-4; 8 bases fit TRBD1. The CDR3 extends over 14 amino acids. Germline lookup yields CDR1 MDHEN and CDR2 SYDVKM. Trimming at V came to 1 base and at J to 7 bases, leaving 2 bases not matched to a gene. CDR3 sequence reads: CASSLSGGGEKLFF. The DNA for the CDR3 is TGTGCCAGCAGTTTATCAGGGGGCGGTGAAAAACTGTTTTTT.

V usage is TRBV6-5 and J usage is TRBJ2-2; 9 nucleotides agree with TRBD1. The CDR3 runs to 15 residues. Germline-derived CDR1 and CDR2 are MNHEY and SVGAGI. V lost 5 bases to trimming and J lost 3 bases; unmatched junction nucleotides: 4. The CDR3, as DNA: TGTGCCAGCAGTCCACAGGGGGCCGACACCGGGGAGCTGTTTTTT. Translating gives CASSPQGADTGELFF.

On this clone: Different DNA sequences within this sample yield the same CDR3. V usage is TRBV5-1 and J usage is TRBJ1-2, with D tentatively TRBD1 (5 bases). The germline CDR1 and CDR2 sequences are SGHRS and YFSETQ. The CDR3 consists of 12 residues. Trimming took 2 bases from V and 4 from J, leaving 6 bases between them. CDR3 DNA: TGCGCCAGCAGCTTAGACAGCTATGGCTACACCTTC. This sequence encodes CASSLDSYGYTF.

This sequence joins TRBV12-5 and TRBJ1-1; TRBD1 is a possible D gene (6 bases). CDR3 size: 12 residues. Germline CDR1 reads LGHNT; CDR2 reads FRNRAP. V was pared by 2 bases and J by 6 bases, with 7 bases between. Here the CDR3 DNA reads TGTGCTAGTGGTTTGTCAGGGGCTGAAGCTTTCTTT. Its translation: CASGLSGAEAFF.

This chain connects TRBV19 to TRBJ2-1; 7 bases are shared with TRBD1. The J segment lost 3 bases and the V segment lost 5 bases, leaving 7 bases of the junction unmatched. This CDR3 region has 15 residues. The V gene's germline CDR1 is LNHDA and CDR2 SQIVND (reference sequence). CDR3 DNA: TGTGCCAGTAGTTTCGACAGGGACGTCTACAATGAGCAGTTCTTC. As protein: CASSFDRDVYNEQFF.

This rearrangement joins TRBV7-6 to TRBJ2-5; D is unclear. This CDR3 comprises 13 residues. Germline CDR1 SGHVS, CDR2 FNYEAQ. Trimming removed 1 base at V and 6 bases at J, with 9 bases between. In DNA, the CDR3 is TGTGCCAGCAGCTTAGGTTCGGAGAAGACCCAGTACTTC. Translated, it gives CASSLGSEKTQYF.

This clone has just a few counts. V and J are TRBV28 and TRBJ1-5; D not resolved. There are 15 residues in the CDR3. Germline lookup yields CDR1 MDHEN and CDR2 SYDVKM. Trimming removed 6 bases from V and 2 bases from J, with 14 bases in between. The CDR3 sequence is CASSQSWLGNQPQHF. DNA of the CDR3: TGTGCCAGCAGCCAGTCCTGGCTCGGCAATCAGCCCCAGCATTTT. Full variable domain (rest looked up from reference TRBV28 and TRBJ1-5): DVKVTQSSRYLVKRTGEKVFLECVQDMDHENMFWYRQDPGLGLRLIYFSYDVKMKEKGDIPEGYSVSREKKERFSLILESASTNQTSMYLCASSQSWLGNQPQHFGDGTRLSIL.

The V call is TRBV2, the J call TRBJ2-4; TRBD2 is a possible D gene (6 bases). CDR3 size: 16 residues. Trimming pared 2 bases from V and 2 bases from J, leaving 13 bases between. Germline CDR1 SNHLY, CDR2 FYNNEI. CDR3 loop: CASSEPGGGTKNIQYF. The DNA for the CDR3 is TGTGCCAGCAGTGAACCCGGGGGTGGGACCAAAAACATTCAGTACTTC.

This clone was recorded at least ten times. The rearrangement links TRBV2 to TRBJ2-7; 10 positions match TRBD1. V shed 6 bases and J 6 bases; nucleotides not matched to a gene: 5. Germline V gives CDR1 SNHLY, CDR2 FYNNEI. There are 13 residues in the CDR3. CDR3 sequence: CASRGQGRSEQYF. The CDR3, as DNA: TGTGCCAGCAGGGGACAGGGGCGAAGCGAGCAGTACTTC. Supplemented by reference TRBV2 and TRBJ2-7, the full variable domain reads EPEVTQTPSHQVTQMGQEVILRCVPISNHLYFYWYRQILGQKVEFLVSFYNNEISEKSEIFDDQFSVERPDGSNFTLKIRSTKLEDSAMYFCASRGQGRSEQYFGPGTRLTVT.

The V gene is TRBV24-1, the J gene TRBJ2-5, with a tentative D call TRBD1 (6 bases). The germline gives CDR1 KGHDR, CDR2 SFDVKD. The CDR3 spans 15 residues. The V gene lost 3 bases and the J gene lost 1 base, with 11 bases spanning the gap. This CDR3 is CATSDPGAGQETQYF. CDR3 nucleotide sequence: TGTGCCACCAGTGATCCAGGGGCGGGCCAAGAGACCCAGTACTTC.

This rearrangement joins TRBV6-5 to TRBJ1-2; possibly TRBD1 for D (6 bases). Germline loops: CDR1 MNHEY, CDR2 SVGAGI. The germline V and J ends were trimmed by 4 bases and 6 bases, with 12 bases remaining between them. The CDR3 length is 13 residues. The CDR3 DNA reads TGTGCCAGCAGTTCTGACAGGTGGAATGGCTACACCTTC. It codes for CASSSDRWNGYTF.

The gene calls are TRBV12-3 or TRBV12-4 and TRBJ2-7, with TRBD1 matching over 8 bases. The CDR3 spans 12 residues. The V gene end was trimmed by 6 bases and the J gene end by 4 bases; junction bases not matched to a gene: 2. The CDR3 here is CASSRTGYEQYF. CDR3 coding DNA: TGTGCCAGCAGCCGGACAGGGTACGAGCAGTACTTC.

The V call is TRBV19, the J call TRBJ1-3; no clear D. The CDR3 length is 14 residues. Germline lookup yields CDR1 LNHDA and CDR2 SQIVND (reference sequence). Trimming cost V 7 bases and J 4 bases, with 14 bases left between them. CDR3 region: CASKGLLTGNTIYF. The CDR3, as DNA: TGTGCCAGTAAAGGACTTTTGACAGGAAACACCATATATTTT.

This chain uses TRBV14 with TRBJ2-7, with TRBD1 matching over 7 bases. There are 14 residues in the CDR3. Germline CDR1 SGHDN, CDR2 FVKESK. V gave up 1 base and J gave up 3 bases; unmatched junction bases: 3. Here the CDR3 reads CASSQAGQLYEQYF. As DNA, the CDR3 is TGTGCCAGCAGCCAAGCGGGACAGCTCTACGAGCAGTACTTC.

The CDR3 loop is CASSRERGGPYEQYF. Written as DNA, the CDR3 is TGCGCCAGCAGCCGAGAGCGGGGGGGCCCTTACGAGCAGTACTTC. The chain recombines TRBV4-3 with TRBJ2-7; TRBD2 matches at 10 bases. With V trimmed by 4 bases and J by 4 bases, 7 bases remained unmatched. CDR3 size: 15 residues. Germline lookup yields CDR1 LGHNA and CDR2 YSLEER.

V is TRBV9 and J is TRBJ2-2, with D perhaps TRBD2 (5 bases). Germline V CDR1 and CDR2: SGDLS, YYNGEE. V dropped 3 bases and J dropped 4 bases, with 16 bases sitting between them. The CDR3 loop spans 16 amino acids. CDR3 residues: CASSAHLAIGTGELFF. Here the CDR3 DNA reads TGTGCCAGCAGCGCCCATCTAGCAATCGGCACCGGGGAGCTGTTTTTT.